The clone carrying this T cell receptor beta chain appeared a few times. Its specificity is not known. This specimen comes from a study of cytomegalovirus exposure and HLA in healthy donors. Background on the study: The roughly 110 validation repertoires used the same platform as the roughly 670 first-cohort repertoires, a later analysis reported. General study points: Among TCR beta chains, those listed as cytomegalovirus-associated numbered more than 150.

Trimming took off 0 bases at V and 8 bases at J, with 14 bases between the two ends. The CDR3 sequence is 14 residues long. CDR1 and CDR2 (germline): SGHDN, FVKESK. Data came from immunoSEQ multiplex PCR; TCRdb stores just in-frame clones and leaves some out. The top ten hold 1.5% to 1.8% of the sample, which has 70,000 or so clones, around 94% seen once. Separation from the approximately 660-subject first cohort characterized the roughly 120-subject validation cohort, to which the donors belonged. The receptor was isolated from a man between 18 and 29 years old in good health and CMV-seropositive. The chain combines TRBV14 with TRBJ2-7; no firm D call. Sequencing was performed on PBMCs. The CDR3, as DNA: TGTGCCAGCAGCCAAGACCAGACTGGAGTCCAGCAGTACTTC. Amino acids: CASSQDQTGVQQYF.